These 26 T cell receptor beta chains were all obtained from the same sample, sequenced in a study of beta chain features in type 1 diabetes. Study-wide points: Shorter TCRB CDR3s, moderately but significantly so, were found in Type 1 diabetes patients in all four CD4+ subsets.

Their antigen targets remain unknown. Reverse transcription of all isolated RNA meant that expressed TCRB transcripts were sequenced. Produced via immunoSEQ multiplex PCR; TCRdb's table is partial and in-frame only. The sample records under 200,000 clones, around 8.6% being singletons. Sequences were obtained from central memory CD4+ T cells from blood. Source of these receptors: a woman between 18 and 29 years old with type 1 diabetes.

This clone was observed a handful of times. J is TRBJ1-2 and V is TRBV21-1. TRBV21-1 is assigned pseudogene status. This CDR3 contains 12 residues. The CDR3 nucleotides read TGTGCCAGCCCACAGGGAGGGAATGGCTACACCTTC. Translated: CASPQGGNGYTF.

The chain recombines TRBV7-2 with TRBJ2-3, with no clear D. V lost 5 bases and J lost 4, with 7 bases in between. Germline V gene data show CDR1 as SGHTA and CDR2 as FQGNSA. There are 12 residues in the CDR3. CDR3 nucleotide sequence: TGTGCCAGCAGCGAGCAGGCAGATACGCAGTATTTT. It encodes CASSEQADTQYF.

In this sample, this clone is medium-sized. CDR3 nucleotides: TGTGCCAGCAGCTTTGGACAGCTTAATCAGCCCCAGCATTTT. The encoded protein is CASSFGQLNQPQHF. This chain connects TRBV5-4 to TRBJ1-5; D is possibly TRBD1 (6 bases). The V end lost 2 bases, the J end lost 4 bases, and 10 bases lay between the germline ends. Germline CDR1 reads SGHNT; CDR2 reads YYREEE (reference sequence). This CDR3 has 14 residues.

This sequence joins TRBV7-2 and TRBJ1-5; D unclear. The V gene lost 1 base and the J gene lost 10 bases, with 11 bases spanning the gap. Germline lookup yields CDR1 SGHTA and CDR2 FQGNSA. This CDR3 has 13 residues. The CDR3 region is CASSLDRISPQHF. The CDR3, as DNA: TGTGCCAGCAGCTTAGACAGAATCAGCCCCCAGCATTTT.

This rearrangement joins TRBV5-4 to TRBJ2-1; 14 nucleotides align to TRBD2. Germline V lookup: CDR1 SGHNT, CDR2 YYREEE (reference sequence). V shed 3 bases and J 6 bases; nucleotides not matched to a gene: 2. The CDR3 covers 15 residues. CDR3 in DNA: TGTGCCAGCAGCTCGGGACTAGCGGGAGCCAATGAGCAGTTCTTC. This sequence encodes CASSSGLAGANEQFF.

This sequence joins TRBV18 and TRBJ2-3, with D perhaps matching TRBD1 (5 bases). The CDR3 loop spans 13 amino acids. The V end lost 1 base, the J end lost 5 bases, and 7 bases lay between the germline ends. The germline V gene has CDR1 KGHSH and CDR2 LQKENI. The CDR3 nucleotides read TGTGCCAGCTCACCACGGGGCGAAGATACGCAGTATTTT. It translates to CASSPRGEDTQYF. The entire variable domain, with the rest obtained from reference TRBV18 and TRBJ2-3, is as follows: NAGVMQNPRHLVRRRGQEARLRCSPMKGHSHVYWYRQLPEEGLKFMVYLQKENIIDESGMPKERFSAEFPKEGPSILRIQQVVRGDSAAYFCASSPRGEDTQYFGPGTRLTVL.

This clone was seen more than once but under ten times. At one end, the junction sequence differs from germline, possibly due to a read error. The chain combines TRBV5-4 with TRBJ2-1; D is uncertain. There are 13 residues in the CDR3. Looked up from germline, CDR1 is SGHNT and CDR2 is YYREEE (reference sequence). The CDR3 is CASSQTPRVEQFF. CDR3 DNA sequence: TGCGCCAGCAGCCAAACCCCTAGAGTTGAGCAGTTCTTC.

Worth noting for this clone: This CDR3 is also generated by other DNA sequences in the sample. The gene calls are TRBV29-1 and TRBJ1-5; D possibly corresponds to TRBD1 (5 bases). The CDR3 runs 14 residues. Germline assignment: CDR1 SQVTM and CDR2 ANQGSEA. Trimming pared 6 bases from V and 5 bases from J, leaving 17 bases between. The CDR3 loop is CSVSSGTGDQPQHF. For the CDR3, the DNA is TGCAGCGTCTCTTCTGGGACGGGGGATCAGCCCCAGCATTTT.

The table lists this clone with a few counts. Written as DNA, the CDR3 is TGTGCCAGCAGCCACCCGACTAGCGGGAGGTCGGATACGCAGTATTTT. Amino acid sequence: CASSHPTSGRSDTQYF. The chain combines TRBV4-2 with TRBJ2-3; TRBD2 matches at 13 bases. The V segment lost 3 bases and the J segment 6 bases; nucleotides outside the gene matches: 6. Looked up from germline, CDR1 is LGHNA and CDR2 is YNFKEQ. The CDR3 runs 16 residues.

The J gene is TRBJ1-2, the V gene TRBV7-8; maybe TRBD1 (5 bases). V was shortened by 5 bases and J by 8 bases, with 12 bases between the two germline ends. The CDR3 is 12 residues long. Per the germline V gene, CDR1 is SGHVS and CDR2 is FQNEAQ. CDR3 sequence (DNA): TGTGCCAGCAGCCCGACAGCTTGGGGCTACACCTTC. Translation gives CASSPTAWGYTF.

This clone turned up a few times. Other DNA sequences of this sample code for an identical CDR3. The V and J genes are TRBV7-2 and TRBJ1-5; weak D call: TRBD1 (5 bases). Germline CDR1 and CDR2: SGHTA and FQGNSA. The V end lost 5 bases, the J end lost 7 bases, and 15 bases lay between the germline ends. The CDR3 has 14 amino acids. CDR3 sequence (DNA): TGTGCCAGCAGCCCTCAGGGATTAGGGCAGCCCCAGCATTTT. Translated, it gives CASSPQGLGQPQHF.

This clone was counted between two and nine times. The CDR3 coding sequence is TGCGCCAGCAGCCAAATTTCTCATTCGAGTGAAAAACTGTTTTTT. As protein: CASSQISHSSEKLFF. The J gene is TRBJ1-4, the V gene TRBV4-3; no firm D call. The CDR3 covers 15 residues. Germline V lookup: CDR1 LGHNA, CDR2 YSLEER. The V gene lost 2 bases and the J gene lost 7 bases, with 14 bases spanning the gap.

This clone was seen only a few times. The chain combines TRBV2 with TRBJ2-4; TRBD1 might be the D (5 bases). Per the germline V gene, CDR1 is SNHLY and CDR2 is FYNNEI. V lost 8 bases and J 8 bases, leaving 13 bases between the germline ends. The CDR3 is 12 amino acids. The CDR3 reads CASGRADDIQYF. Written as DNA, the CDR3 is TGTGCCAGCGGCAGGGCTGATGACATTCAGTACTTC. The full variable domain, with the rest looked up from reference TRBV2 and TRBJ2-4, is EPEVTQTPSHQVTQMGQEVILRCVPISNHLYFYWYRQILGQKVEFLVSFYNNEISEKSEIFDDQFSVERPDGSNFTLKIRSTKLEDSAMYFCASGRADDIQYFGAGTRLSVL.

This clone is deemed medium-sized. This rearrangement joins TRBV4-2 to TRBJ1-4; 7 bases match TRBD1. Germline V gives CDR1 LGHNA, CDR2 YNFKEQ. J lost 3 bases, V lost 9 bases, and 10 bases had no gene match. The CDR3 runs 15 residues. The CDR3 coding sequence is TGTGCCAGTCGGACTTCCGGGACAGCTAATGAAAAACTGTTTTTT. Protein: CASRTSGTANEKLFF.

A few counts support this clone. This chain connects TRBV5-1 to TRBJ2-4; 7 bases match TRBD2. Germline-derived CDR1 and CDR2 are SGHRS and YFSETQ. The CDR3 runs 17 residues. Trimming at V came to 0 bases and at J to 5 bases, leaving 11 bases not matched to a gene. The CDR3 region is CASSLAPPRAGENIQYF. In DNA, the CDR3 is TGCGCCAGCAGCTTGGCCCCCCCCCGGGCGGGGGAAAACATTCAGTACTTC. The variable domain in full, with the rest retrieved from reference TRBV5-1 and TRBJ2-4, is KAGVTQTPRYLIKTRGQQVTLSCSPISGHRSVSWYQQTPGQGLQFLFEYFSETQRNKGNFPGRFSGRQFSNSRSEMNVSTLELGDSALYLCASSLAPPRAGENIQYFGAGTRLSVL.

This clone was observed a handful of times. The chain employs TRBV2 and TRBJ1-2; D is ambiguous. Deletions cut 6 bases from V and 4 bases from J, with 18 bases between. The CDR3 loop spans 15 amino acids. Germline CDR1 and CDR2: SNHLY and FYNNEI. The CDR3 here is CASRNQEVGRYGYTF. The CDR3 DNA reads TGTGCCAGCAGGAACCAGGAGGTAGGGCGCTATGGCTACACCTTC.

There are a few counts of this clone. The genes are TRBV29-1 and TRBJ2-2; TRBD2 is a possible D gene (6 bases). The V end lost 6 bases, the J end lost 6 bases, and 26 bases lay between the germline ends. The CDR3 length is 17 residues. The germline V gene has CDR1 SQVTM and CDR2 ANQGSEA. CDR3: CSVKRGGGAYQSGELFF. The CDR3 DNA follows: TGCAGCGTCAAACGGGGAGGTGGCGCATATCAATCCGGGGAGCTGTTTTTT.

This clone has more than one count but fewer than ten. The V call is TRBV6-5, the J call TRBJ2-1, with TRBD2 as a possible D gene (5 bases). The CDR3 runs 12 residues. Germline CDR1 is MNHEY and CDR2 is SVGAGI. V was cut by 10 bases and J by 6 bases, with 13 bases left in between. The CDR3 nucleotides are TGTGCCACCCGGGGATCAAGCAATGAGCAGTTCTTC. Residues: CATRGSSNEQFF.

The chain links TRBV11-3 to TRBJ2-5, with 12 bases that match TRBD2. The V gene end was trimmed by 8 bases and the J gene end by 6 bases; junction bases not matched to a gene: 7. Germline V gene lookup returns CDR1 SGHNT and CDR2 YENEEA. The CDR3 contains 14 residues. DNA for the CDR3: TGTGCCAGCCGCCCGACTAGCGGGAGCCAGACCCAGTACTTC. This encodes CASRPTSGSQTQYF.

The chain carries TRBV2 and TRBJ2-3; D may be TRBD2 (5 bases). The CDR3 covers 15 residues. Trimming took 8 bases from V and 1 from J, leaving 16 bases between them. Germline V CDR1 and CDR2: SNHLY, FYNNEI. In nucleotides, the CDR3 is TGTGCCAGCCTACTAGACCGAAGGCGCACAGATACGCAGTATTTT. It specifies CASLLDRRRTDTQYF.

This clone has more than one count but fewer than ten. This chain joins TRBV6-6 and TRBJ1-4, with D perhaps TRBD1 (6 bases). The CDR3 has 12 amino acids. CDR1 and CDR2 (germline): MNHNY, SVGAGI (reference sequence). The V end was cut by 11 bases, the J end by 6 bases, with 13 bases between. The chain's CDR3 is CAAGGLYEKLFF. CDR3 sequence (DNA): TGTGCCGCCGGGGGGCTTTATGAAAAACTGTTTTTT.

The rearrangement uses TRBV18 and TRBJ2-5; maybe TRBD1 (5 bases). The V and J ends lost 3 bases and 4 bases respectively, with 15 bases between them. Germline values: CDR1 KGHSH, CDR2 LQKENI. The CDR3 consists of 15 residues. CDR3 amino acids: CASSPAAGPGETQYF. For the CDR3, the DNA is TGTGCCAGCTCACCTGCGGCAGGGCCAGGAGAGACCCAGTACTTC.

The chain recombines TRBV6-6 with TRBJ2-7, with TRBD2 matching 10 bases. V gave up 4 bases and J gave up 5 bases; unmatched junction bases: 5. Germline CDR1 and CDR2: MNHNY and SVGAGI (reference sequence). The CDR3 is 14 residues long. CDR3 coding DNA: TGTGCCAGCAGTTGGGGGACTAGCGATAACGAGCAGTACTTC. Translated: CASSWGTSDNEQYF.

This CDR3 is CASSETSGGATDTQYF. For the CDR3, the DNA is TGTGCCAGCAGCGAAACTAGCGGAGGAGCGACAGATACGCAGTATTTT. The V and J genes are TRBV6-1 and TRBJ2-3, with TRBD2 matching 8 bases. CDR1 and CDR2 from the germline V gene are MNHNS and SASEGT. This CDR3 spans 16 amino acids. The V and J ends lost 6 bases and 3 bases, in that order; junction bases with no gene match: 11.

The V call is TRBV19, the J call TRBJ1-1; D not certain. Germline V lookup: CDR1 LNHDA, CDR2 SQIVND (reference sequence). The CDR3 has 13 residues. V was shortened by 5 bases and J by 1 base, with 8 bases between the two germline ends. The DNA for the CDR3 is TGTGCCAGTAGTGCAGGCCGGAACACTGAAGCTTTCTTT. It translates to CASSAGRNTEAFF.

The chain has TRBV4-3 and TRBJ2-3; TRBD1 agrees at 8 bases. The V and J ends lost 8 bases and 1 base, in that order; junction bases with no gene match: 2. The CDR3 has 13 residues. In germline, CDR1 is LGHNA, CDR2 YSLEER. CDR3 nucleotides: TGCGCCAGCCAGGGGGCTGGCACAGATACGCAGTATTTT. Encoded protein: CASQGAGTDTQYF.